A single sample gave rise to the 2 T cell receptor beta chains below, sequenced in a study of T cell repertoires in cytomegalovirus infection. One entry per CDR3 protein results from TCRdb running MiXCR on the reads. The sample includes 200,000 or so distinct CDR3 sequences, roughly 27% of them seen just once. The sequencing input was PBMCs. Receptor source: a human donor in good health (CMV status not recorded). Some clones in this sample may be carry-over from other donors' samples.

This clonotype was counted only a few times. J is TRBJ2-7 and V is TRBV6-6; TRBD2 agrees at 12 bases. The CDR3 has 16 amino acids. From germline, CDR1 is MNHNY and CDR2 SVGAGI (reference sequence). V gave up 6 bases and J gave up 0 bases; unmatched junction bases: 6. This CDR3 is CASRTSGGQSSYEQYF. The CDR3 region has the DNA TGTGCCAGCAGAACTAGCGGGGGGCAAAGCTCCTACGAGCAGTACTTC.

The chain recombines TRBV7-8 with TRBJ2-1, with D tentatively TRBD2 (6 bases). This CDR3 comprises 15 residues. From germline, CDR1 is SGHVS and CDR2 FQNEAQ. Trimming took off 4 bases at V and 5 bases at J, with 15 bases between the two ends. CDR3 in DNA: TGTGCCAGCAGCTCCCTGCGCGGGGCCCACAATGAGCAGTTCTTC. As protein: CASSSLRGAHNEQFF.